This record covers a single T cell receptor (beta chain). Trimming shortened V by 2 bases and J by 0 bases, and 10 bases separated the two germline ends. The CDR3 extends over 16 amino acids. Germline V gene data show CDR1 as ENHRY and CDR2 as SYGVKD. The sample comes from a study of technical replicates of blood from a handful of donors. TCRdb keeps only in-frame clones here, not all; method: immunoSEQ multiplex PCR. The repertoire holds fewer than 80,000 clones, around 86% seen once, with about 5% in the top ten. The receptor's source is a human donor in good health. Some clones in this sample may be carry-over from other donors' samples. The rearrangement links TRBV10-3 to TRBJ2-2; TRBD1 might be the D (5 bases). The sequenced sample consisted of PBMCs. CDR3 sequence: CAISERTGSNTGELFF. CDR3 bases: TGTGCCATCAGTGAGAGAACAGGCTCGAACACCGGGGAGCTGTTTTTT.